These 29 T cell receptor beta chains originate from one sample sequenced in a study of T-cell memory formation after mild COVID-19 (dated by TCRdb to 2020 to 2023). The library came from 5' RACE. Instrument used: Illumina NovaSeq 6000. TCRdb ran its own pipeline on the public reads, namely fastp trimming at Q25 and MiXCR clone calling, and kept in-frame beta chains. Every distinct CDR3 protein forms one entry, paired with its most common genes and DNA. The sample yields about 110,000 distinct CDR3 sequences; roughly a sixth were counted once. The top ten clones comprise roughly 6% of the sample. What was sequenced was PBMCs or a T cell subset sorted from them (not recorded which). The origin of the receptors is a man aged 18 to 30 who had mild COVID-19 (a few samples of this study predate the infection). The sample titles of this study are shuffled in the database, so cell type and time point are left out; the donor was told from shared clones.

This chain links TRBV10-2 with TRBJ2-1, with D uncertain. Looked up from germline, CDR1 is WSHSY and CDR2 is SAAADI. Trimming stripped 5 bases from V and 7 bases from J, with 12 bases between. The CDR3 sequence is 13 residues long. CDR3 nucleotide sequence: TGCGCCAGCAGTAAGCTAGTACGGAATGAGCAGTTCTTC. Protein product: CASSKLVRNEQFF.

This clonotype came up many times. J is TRBJ2-7 and V is TRBV5-1; D gene unclear. The CDR3 contains 12 residues. V was trimmed by 0 bases and J by 4 bases, leaving 5 bases between them. Per germline, CDR1 SGHRS and CDR2 YFSETQ. Here the CDR3 reads CASSLDRYEQYV. CDR3 DNA sequence: TGCGCCAGCAGCTTGGATCGTTACGAGCAGTACGTC.

In its sample, this clonotype was seen once. This chain connects TRBV4-1 to TRBJ1-5; no firm D call. CDR3 size: 13 residues. The V end lost 4 bases, the J end lost 4 bases, and 8 bases lay between the germline ends. Germline CDR1 reads MGHRA; CDR2 reads YSYEKL. The CDR3 DNA sequence: TGCGCCAGCAGCCCGGCGGGTAATCAGCCCCAGCATTTT. Its translation is CASSPAGNQPQHF.

The chain employs TRBV7-2 and TRBJ2-7; D is perhaps TRBD2 (5 bases). The CDR3 runs to 14 residues. V dropped 3 bases and J dropped 2 bases, with 11 bases sitting between them. CDR1 and CDR2 from the germline V gene are SGHTA and FQGNSA. The CDR3 DNA reads as TGTGCCAGCAGCTTCGGGATCCTTACCTACGAGCAGTACTTC. This encodes CASSFGILTYEQYF.

The chain joins TRBV6-5 to TRBJ1-2, with TRBD1 identical over 7 bases. The CDR3 has 14 amino acids. V lost 6 bases to trimming and J lost 4 bases; unmatched junction nucleotides: 8. CDR1 and CDR2 (germline): MNHEY, SVGAGI. The DNA of the CDR3 is TGTGCCAGCAGCTACAGGGGTAGCGGCTATGGCTACACCTTC. It encodes CASSYRGSGYGYTF.

The sample holds a few counts of this clonotype. The chain is built from TRBV5-1 and TRBJ2-3, with D unclear. The CDR3 has 12 residues. V dropped 3 bases and J dropped 5 bases, with 7 bases sitting between them. The germline V gene encodes CDR1 SGHRS and CDR2 YFSETQ. The CDR3 spells CASSWDRDTQYF. In DNA, the CDR3 is TGCGCCAGCAGCTGGGATCGAGATACGCAGTATTTT. The full variable domain, in which reference TRBV5-1 and TRBJ2-3 provide the parts outside the CDR3, is KAGVTQTPRYLIKTRGQQVTLSCSPISGHRSVSWYQQTPGQGLQFLFEYFSETQRNKGNFPGRFSGRQFSNSRSEMNVSTLELGDSALYLCASSWDRDTQYFGPGTRLTVL.

The sample holds a few counts of this clonotype. This chain joins TRBV7-2 and TRBJ1-5; D ambiguous. CDR1 SGHTA and CDR2 FQGNSA come from the germline V gene. This CDR3 is built from 13 residues. V lost 5 bases and J lost 4, with 9 bases in between. DNA for the CDR3: TGTGCCAGCAGCATTCGGGGAAATCAGCCCCAGCATTTT. Its translation is CASSIRGNQPQHF.

This clonotype came up a few times. The chain couples TRBV6-5 to TRBJ1-2, with D perhaps matching TRBD1 (6 bases). CDR3 size: 15 residues. In germline, CDR1 is MNHEY, CDR2 SVGAGI. Trimming took 0 bases from V and 3 from J, leaving 11 bases between them. The CDR3: CASSYSDRAYYGYTF. The CDR3 DNA is TGTGCCAGCAGTTACTCGGACAGAGCATACTATGGCTACACCTTC.

This clonotype occurred a few times. The chain carries TRBV7-9 and TRBJ1-1; perhaps TRBD1 as D (6 bases). Germline V gene lookup returns CDR1 SEHNR and CDR2 FQNEAQ (reference sequence). The CDR3 totals 13 residues. V shed 5 bases and J shed 6 bases, with 13 bases lying between them. This CDR3 is CASSLDRIAEAFF. The DNA for the CDR3 is TGTGCCAGCAGCCTAGACAGGATCGCTGAAGCTTTCTTT.

This clonotype came up a few times. V and J are TRBV2 and TRBJ2-2; D is perhaps TRBD1 (6 bases). V was clipped by 6 bases and J by 5 bases, with 13 bases between them. Germline CDR1 is SNHLY and CDR2 is FYNNEI. This CDR3 is 14 amino acids long. The DNA of the CDR3 is TGTGCCAGCAGGGACAACAGGGAGACCGGGGAGCTGTTTTTT. Amino acids: CASRDNRETGELFF.

The V call is TRBV7-2, the J call TRBJ2-6, with TRBD1 matching 7 bases. The CDR3 sequence is 16 residues long. The germline CDR1 and CDR2 sequences are SGHTA and FQGNSA. Trimming cost V 7 bases and J 4 bases; bases outside gene matches: 10. The CDR3 here is CASTIEGARGANVLTF. The CDR3 DNA reads TGTGCCAGCACCATAGAGGGGGCACGGGGGGCCAACGTCCTGACTTTC.

The chain combines TRBV29-1 with TRBJ2-3, with D maybe TRBD2 (6 bases). V lost 3 bases and J 8 bases, leaving 21 bases between the germline ends. The germline V gene encodes CDR1 SQVTM and CDR2 ANQGSEA. This CDR3 region has 15 residues. CDR3 sequence (DNA): TGCAGCGTTGAGTCGGAGGGGAGGATACTTTTTACGCAGTATTTT. Residues: CSVESEGRILFTQYF.

In this sample, this clonotype turned up a few times. The chain couples TRBV11-2 to TRBJ2-2; D is unresolved. V lost 1 base and J 6 bases, leaving 3 bases between the germline ends. Germline values: CDR1 SGHAT, CDR2 FQNNGV. The CDR3 is made up of 12 amino acids. CDR3: CASSLGSGELFF. For the CDR3, the DNA is TGTGCCAGCAGCTTAGGATCCGGGGAGCTGTTTTTT.

V and J are TRBV3-1 and TRBJ2-7; D gene uncertain. The CDR3 consists of 13 residues. V was clipped by 5 bases and J by 4 bases, with 12 bases between them. Germline values: CDR1 LGHDT, CDR2 YNNKEL (reference sequence). The CDR3 reads CASSTSERYEQYF. The CDR3 nucleotides read TGTGCCAGCAGCACCTCCGAGCGTTACGAGCAGTACTTC.

This chain connects TRBV20-1 to TRBJ1-3; no firm D call. The CDR3 extends over 15 amino acids. The ends were cut back, 0 bases at V and 0 bases at J, with 9 bases in the middle. Germline lookup yields CDR1 DFQATT and CDR2 SNEGSKA (reference sequence). The CDR3 spells CSARDRQSSGNTIYF. The DNA of the CDR3 is TGCAGTGCTAGAGATCGACAAAGCTCTGGAAACACCATATATTTT.

This clonotype was counted ten times or more. V and J are TRBV6-5 and TRBJ1-2; TRBD1 might be the D (6 bases). Germline-derived CDR1 and CDR2 are MNHEY and SVGAGI. CDR3 length: 18 residues. Trimming pared 0 bases from V and 4 bases from J, leaving 21 bases between. CDR3 coding DNA: TGTGCCAGCAGTTACTCGGCGTCGGGCAGGGGCCCCAGCTATGGCTACACCTTC. Its translation is CASSYSASGRGPSYGYTF.

This chain uses TRBV9 with TRBJ2-7; 7 bases agree with TRBD2. The CDR3 spans 15 residues. V dropped 0 bases and J dropped 5; count of bases not matched to a gene: 8. Per the germline V gene, CDR1 is SGDLS and CDR2 is YYNGEE. The CDR3 region has the DNA TGTGCCAGCAGCGTAGATTTGGCGGGGAGGGACGAGCAGTACTTC. Translation gives CASSVDLAGRDEQYF.

There are a few counts of this clonotype. This chain joins TRBV4-3 and TRBJ2-1; D might be TRBD1 or TRBD2, each matching 5 bases. The CDR3 is 15 residues long. V lost 1 base, J lost 7 bases, and 14 bases lay in between. Germline V CDR1 and CDR2: LGHNA, YSLEER. In DNA form, the CDR3 reads TGCGCCAGCAGCCAAGGGGGGTCTGGTTGGAATGAGCAGTTCTTC. Encoded protein: CASSQGGSGWNEQFF.

The chain recombines TRBV7-2 with TRBJ2-5, with 12 nucleotides matching TRBD2. This CDR3 comprises 17 residues. V gave up 3 bases and J gave up 4 bases; unmatched junction bases: 9. The germline V gene encodes CDR1 SGHTA and CDR2 FQGNSA. For the CDR3, the DNA is TGTGCCAGCAGCTTCGGAGCCCTAGCGGGGGGGCGAGAGACCCAGTACTTC. Amino acid sequence: CASSFGALAGGRETQYF.

The genes are TRBV2 and TRBJ2-3, with 13 positions matching TRBD2. The trim removed 7 bases at V and 14 bases at J, leaving 9 bases unmatched. Looked up from germline, CDR1 is SNHLY and CDR2 is FYNNEI. CDR3 length: 13 residues. CDR3 residues: CASIGLAGARRYF. In DNA form, the CDR3 reads TGTGCCAGCATTGGACTAGCGGGGGCACGGAGGTATTTT.

As concerns this clonotype: One junction end disagrees with the germline gene, perhaps due to a read error. The V gene is TRBV27, the J gene TRBJ2-6; D is uncertain. Germline CDR1 is MNHEY and CDR2 is SMNVEV (reference sequence). This CDR3 spans 15 amino acids. This CDR3 is CTSSQDISGANVLTF. The CDR3 nucleotides read TGCACCAGCAGTCAAGACATTTCTGGGGCCAACGTCCTGACTTTC. The full variable domain, with the rest looked up from reference TRBV27 and TRBJ2-6, is EAQVTQNPRYLITVTGKKLTVTCSQNMNHEYMSWYRQDPGLGLRQIYYSMNVEVTDKGDVPEGYKVSRKEKRNFPLILESPSPNQTSLYFCTSSQDISGANVLTFGAGSRLTVL.

The gene calls are TRBV4-3 and TRBJ1-1; possibly TRBD1 for D (5 bases). The ends were cut back, 1 base at V and 6 bases at J, with 18 bases in the middle. The CDR3 length is 16 residues. Germline CDR1 is LGHNA and CDR2 is YSLEER. CDR3 residues: CASSQVGRGRGSEAFF. In DNA, the CDR3 is TGCGCCAGCAGCCAAGTAGGTAGGGGACGAGGTTCTGAAGCTTTCTTT.

This clonotype was counted only a few times. The chain joins TRBV2 to TRBJ1-1, with 9 bases fitting TRBD1. CDR1 and CDR2 (germline): SNHLY, FYNNEI. The CDR3 consists of 14 residues. J was trimmed by 6 bases and V by 4 bases; bases with no gene match: 6. CDR3 sequence (DNA): TGTGCCAGCAGTGTGCGACAGGGGGGCTCTGAAGCTTTCTTT. Translation: CASSVRQGGSEAFF.

V usage is TRBV2 and J usage is TRBJ1-3; D remains unclear. V gave up 1 base and J gave up 0 bases, with 1 base separating them. The CDR3 sequence is 13 residues long. Germline assignment: CDR1 SNHLY and CDR2 FYNNEI. CDR3 nucleotide sequence: TGTGCCAGCAGTGAAGGCTCTGGAAACACCATATATTTT. Translated: CASSEGSGNTIYF.

This clonotype was observed a handful of times. The chain uses TRBV2 and TRBJ2-3, with D possibly TRBD1 on 5 matching bases. This CDR3 region has 14 residues. CDR1 and CDR2 (germline): SNHLY, FYNNEI. Deletions cut 4 bases from V and 4 bases from J, with 12 bases between. For the CDR3, the DNA is TGTGCCAGCAGTGTTATGGGGCCGGCAGATACGCAGTATTTT. It is translated as CASSVMGPADTQYF.

This clonotype was counted many times. The J gene is TRBJ2-1, the V gene TRBV4-2; tentatively, D is TRBD1 or TRBD2 (6 bases each). V was shortened by 1 base and J by 7 bases, with 20 bases between the two germline ends. CDR1 LGHNA and CDR2 YNFKEQ come from the germline V gene. CDR3 size: 17 residues. CDR3 DNA sequence: TGTGCCAGCAGCCAAGGCCCCGGGGGCCAACGAGGGAATGAGCAGTTCTTC. Translated: CASSQGPGGQRGNEQFF.

This clonotype has a handful of counts. The CDR3 nucleotides are TGTGCCAGCAGCCCCCAAGCCGCAGATACGCAGTATTTT. Protein: CASSPQAADTQYF. The chain links TRBV7-2 to TRBJ2-3; no reliable D call. The length of the CDR3 is 13 residues. CDR1 and CDR2 from the germline V gene are SGHTA and FQGNSA. Trimming left V 5 bases short and J 4 bases short, with 10 bases between.

This chain uses TRBV4-3 with TRBJ1-6; 8 bases line up with TRBD1. V was pared by 1 base and J by 0 bases, with 2 bases of the junction left unmatched. Germline CDR1 LGHNA, CDR2 YSLEER. CDR3 length: 17 amino acids. The CDR3 protein is CASSQGTGSSYNSPLHF. The CDR3 DNA is TGCGCCAGCAGCCAAGGGACAGGGAGCTCCTATAATTCACCCCTCCACTTT.

The table lists this clonotype with a few counts. This chain uses TRBV5-4 with TRBJ2-3; 14 bases align to TRBD2. Germline V lookup: CDR1 SGHNT, CDR2 YYREEE (reference sequence). This CDR3 has 15 amino acids. Germline trimming cut 4 bases from V and 7 bases from J; bases unmatched to any gene: 5. CDR3 region: CASSAGTSGGNTQYF. CDR3 nucleotide sequence: TGTGCCAGCAGCGCCGGGACTAGCGGGGGTAATACGCAGTATTTT.